The 21 T cell receptor beta chains presented below share a single source sample, sequenced in a study of T cells after posttransplantation cyclophosphamide. Generated by immunoSEQ multiplex PCR, the TCRdb table keeps only in-frame clones and is missing some. The sample carries thousands of clones, 95% to 99% recorded once. The specimen sequenced was naive CD8+ T cells sorted from PBMCs. Receptors were obtained from a man aged 45-65 years in good health, CMV-negative, and a related stem cell transplant donor.

The chain couples TRBV18 to TRBJ2-1, with 10 bases fitting TRBD2. The trim removed 3 bases at V and 7 bases at J, leaving 6 bases unmatched. CDR1 is KGHSH, CDR2 LQKENI, per germline. The CDR3 length is 15 residues. The CDR3 loop is CASSPPLAGANEQFF. The CDR3 DNA is TGTGCCAGCTCACCTCCCCTAGCGGGAGCAAATGAGCAGTTCTTC.

The chain employs TRBV6-4 and TRBJ1-5; D is uncertain. CDR3 size: 17 residues. The V gene's germline CDR1 is MRHNA and CDR2 SNTAGT. With 0 bases removed from V and 0 bases from J, the gap between germline ends came to 12 bases. The CDR3 nucleotides read TGTGCCAGCAGTGACTCGGTATGGGCCAATAGCAATCAGCCCCAGCATTTT. Translation: CASSDSVWANSNQPQHF.

V is TRBV18 and J is TRBJ1-4; D remains ambiguous. Trimming removed 3 bases at V and 0 bases at J, with 14 bases between. Germline CDR1 and CDR2: KGHSH and LQKENI. This CDR3 has 17 residues. The CDR3 coding sequence is TGTGCCAGCTCACCCGACATCGACCGTGCAACTAATGAAAAACTGTTTTTT. It yields the protein CASSPDIDRATNEKLFF.

The V call is TRBV27, the J call TRBJ2-2; 10 bases are a match to TRBD1. The CDR3 is 15 amino acids. From germline, CDR1 is MNHEY and CDR2 SMNVEV (reference sequence). Trimming took 3 bases from V and 5 from J; bases not matched to a gene: 3. CDR3 nucleotides: TGTGCCAGCAGTTTCGGGACAGGGGTTACCGGGGAGCTGTTTTTT. Translated, it gives CASSFGTGVTGELFF.

The chain joins TRBV9 to TRBJ2-2, with TRBD2 identical over 8 bases. The CDR3 length is 17 residues. V lost 4 bases to trimming and J lost 3 bases; unmatched junction nucleotides: 11. Per the germline V gene, CDR1 is SGDLS and CDR2 is YYNGEE. DNA of the CDR3: TGTGCCAGCAGCATTCCGTCGGGGGGGTCAGACACCGGGGAGCTGTTTTTT. Its protein is CASSIPSGGSDTGELFF.

The chain recombines TRBV21-1 with TRBJ2-5; TRBD2, the D gene given by the table, was not confirmed from the DNA. TRBV21-1 constitutes a pseudogene. CDR3 size: 16 residues. The CDR3 spells CASSKVLAGAGETQYF. The CDR3 bases are TGTGCCAGCAGCAAGGTTCTAGCGGGAGCGGGGGAGACCCAGTACTTC.

V gene TRBV7-8 combines with J gene TRBJ2-3; the match to TRBD2 covers 12 bases. Trimming removed 0 bases from V and 4 bases from J; junction bases left unmatched: 2. CDR1 is SGHVS and CDR2 is FQNEAQ in the germline V gene. CDR3 length equals 16 residues. DNA for the CDR3: TGTGCCAGCAGCTTAGCGCTAGCGGGGGGGCCAGATACGCAGTATTTT. This sequence encodes CASSLALAGGPDTQYF.

The table lists this clone with a count of one. The J gene is TRBJ2-7, the V gene TRBV2, with 11 nucleotides matching TRBD2. This CDR3 spans 14 amino acids. Germline trimming cut 8 bases from V and 3 bases from J; bases unmatched to any gene: 6. CDR1 is SNHLY, CDR2 FYNNEI, per germline. The CDR3 is CASYGTSGNYEQYF. In DNA, the CDR3 is TGTGCCAGCTATGGGACTAGCGGTAACTACGAGCAGTACTTC.

The V call is TRBV27, the J call TRBJ2-7; D possibly corresponds to TRBD2 (6 bases). CDR3 length: 11 residues. V dropped 7 bases and J dropped 6 bases, with 10 bases sitting between them. Per germline, CDR1 MNHEY and CDR2 SMNVEV (reference sequence). The CDR3 reads CASTLGGEQYF. The CDR3 nucleotides read TGTGCCAGCACCCTCGGGGGCGAGCAGTACTTC.

The CDR3, as DNA: TGTGCCAGCAGCTTCCCTCGGGACAGGGGACTTGAGGCTGAAGCTTTCTTT. Translation gives CASSFPRDRGLEAEAFF. V is TRBV7-9 and J is TRBJ1-1, with TRBD1 identical over 10 bases. Germline CDR1 SEHNR, CDR2 FQNEAQ (reference sequence). The CDR3 runs 17 residues. V lost 3 bases to trimming and J lost 6 bases; unmatched junction nucleotides: 13.

J is TRBJ2-2 and V is TRBV7-3; the match to TRBD2 covers 12 bases. The germline CDR1 and CDR2 sequences are SGHTA and FQGTGA. The V segment lost 1 base and the J segment 3 bases; nucleotides outside the gene matches: 9. The CDR3 contains 19 residues. The DNA for the CDR3 is TGTGCCAGCAGCTTAAGAGGGCTAGCGGGAGGGCCCCACACCGGGGAGCTGTTTTTT. Protein: CASSLRGLAGGPHTGELFF.

V is TRBV10-1 and J is TRBJ1-1; maybe TRBD1 (5 bases). This CDR3 spans 13 amino acids. Germline CDR1 is WNHNN and CDR2 is SYGVQD (reference sequence). Trimming took off 3 bases at V and 4 bases at J, with 9 bases between the two ends. As DNA, the CDR3 is TGCGCCAGCAGTGATTGGGGGGGCACTGAAGCTTTCTTT. Its protein is CASSDWGGTEAFF.

J is TRBJ1-2 and V is TRBV9; 9 positions match TRBD1. Germline V gene sequence: CDR1 SGDLS, CDR2 YYNGEE. This CDR3 spans 15 amino acids. J was trimmed by 8 bases and V by 0 bases; bases with no gene match: 8. The CDR3 DNA is TGTGCCAGCAGCGTAGAGGGACAGGGCCCTTGGGGCTACACCTTC. It specifies CASSVEGQGPWGYTF.

This chain connects TRBV9 to TRBJ2-7; possibly TRBD2 for D (6 bases). Trimming took off 4 bases at V and 4 bases at J, with 18 bases between the two ends. Looked up from germline, CDR1 is SGDLS and CDR2 is YYNGEE. This CDR3 is built from 15 residues. Here the CDR3 DNA reads TGTGCCAGCAGCATGTACCGGGACTCAAAGTACGAGCAGTACTTC. It is translated as CASSMYRDSKYEQYF. Full variable domain (missing parts from reference TRBV9 and TRBJ2-7): DSGVTQTPKHLITATGQRVTLRCSPRSGDLSVYWYQQSLDQGLQFLIQYYNGEERAKGNILERFSAQQFPDLHSELNLSSLELGDSALYFCASSMYRDSKYEQYFGPGTRLTVT.

This clone was recorded once. The chain joins TRBV9 to TRBJ2-3, with D tentatively TRBD1 (6 bases). CDR3 length equals 15 residues. V lost 0 bases, J lost 3 bases, and 11 bases lay in between. Per the germline V gene, CDR1 is SGDLS and CDR2 is YYNGEE. This CDR3 reads CASSVGTQGTDTQYF. The CDR3 nucleotides are TGTGCCAGCAGCGTAGGAACACAGGGTACAGATACGCAGTATTTT.

The chain combines TRBV7-6 with TRBJ2-7, with 7 nucleotides matching TRBD1. Germline V lookup: CDR1 SGHVS, CDR2 FNYEAQ. This CDR3 comprises 14 residues. With V trimmed by 3 bases and J by 0 bases, 2 bases remained unmatched. The CDR3 DNA reads as TGTGCCAGCAGCTTGACAGGGCCCTCCTACGAGCAGTACTTC. This encodes CASSLTGPSYEQYF.

This chain connects TRBV6-5 to TRBJ2-1, with a tentative D call TRBD2 (6 bases). Per germline, CDR1 MNHEY and CDR2 SVGAGI. The CDR3 contains 13 residues. The CDR3 region is CATGSSEDNEQFF. Here the CDR3 DNA reads TGTGCGACCGGGAGTAGCGAGGACAATGAGCAGTTCTTC.

The chain has TRBV18 and TRBJ2-7; possibly TRBD1 for D (5 bases). Germline V gene sequence: CDR1 KGHSH, CDR2 LQKENI. The V end lost 5 bases, the J end lost 6 bases, and 23 bases lay between the germline ends. The CDR3 runs to 16 residues. CDR3 region: CASSRQGNWDPSEQYF. CDR3 DNA sequence: TGTGCCAGCTCAAGGCAGGGAAATTGGGATCCCTCCGAGCAGTACTTC.

This rearrangement joins TRBV9 to TRBJ1-1; the D gene is possibly TRBD1 (5 bases). The V and J ends lost 1 base and 4 bases respectively, with 8 bases between them. Germline V lookup: CDR1 SGDLS, CDR2 YYNGEE. There are 13 residues in the CDR3. The CDR3 DNA is TGTGCCAGCAGCGTATGGGGCGCCACTGAAGCTTTCTTT. It specifies CASSVWGATEAFF.

The rearrangement uses TRBV4-1 and TRBJ1-5, with TRBD1 as a possible D gene (5 bases). The CDR3 totals 14 residues. CDR1 MGHRA and CDR2 YSYEKL come from the germline V gene. Trimming shortened V by 5 bases and J by 6 bases, and 14 bases separated the two germline ends. Here the CDR3 DNA reads TGCGCCAGCAGCACTCGACCCCAGGGTCAGCCCCAGCATTTT. As protein: CASSTRPQGQPQHF.

This chain uses TRBV11-2 with TRBJ2-2, with TRBD2 matching 7 bases. V shed 5 bases and J 4 bases; nucleotides not matched to a gene: 10. Germline V gene sequence: CDR1 SGHAT, CDR2 FQNNGV. The CDR3 length is 16 residues. CDR3 sequence reads: CASSQRRGFGTGELFF. The CDR3 DNA is TGTGCCAGCAGCCAACGGCGGGGGTTTGGCACCGGGGAGCTGTTTTTT.